This entry features one T cell receptor beta chain sequence. Its specificity is not known. The CDR3 length is 16 residues. The V gene's germline CDR1 is SGHTS and CDR2 YDEGEE. Between the trimmed V and J ends, which lost 2 bases and 5 bases, there was a span of 16 bases. The record originates from a study of T cells in localized non-small cell lung cancer. Study outcomes and limitations: Clonality peaked in uninvolved adjacent lung rather than tumor. A median of roughly 50 of the top 100 tumor clones appeared in adjacent lung, which was paired and uninvolved.

The method was immunoSEQ multiplex PCR; TCRdb's version includes in-frame clones alone and lacks a portion of them. The sample consists of 130,000 or so clones, roughly 90% of them appearing once. The V gene is TRBV5-8, the J gene TRBJ1-4; possibly TRBD1 for D (6 bases). This TCR was recovered from an older female donor with stage I lung adenocarcinoma. This sample comprised peripheral blood, obtained before any cancer treatment. DNA for the CDR3: TGTGCCAGCAGCTTCCGAACAGGGAGGGGGAATGAAAAACTGTTTTTT. Encoded protein: CASSFRTGRGNEKLFF. Full variable domain (remainder filled in from reference TRBV5-8 and TRBJ1-4): EAGVTQSPTHLIKTRGQQATLRCSPISGHTSVYWYQQALGLGLQFLLWYDEGEERNRGNFPPRFSGRQFPNYSSELNVNALELEDSALYLCASSFRTGRGNEKLFFGSGTQLSVL.